This T cell receptor (beta chain) originates from a study of vaccination effects on CD4 cells after COVID-19. Antigen-specific CD4+ T cells were expanded (with viral peptide pools) by the ViraFEST assay ahead of sequencing. A roughly 10-day culture period preceded the isolation of CD4+ T cells. Documented for the person is a PCR-confirmed SARS-CoV-2 infection occurring between March and December 2020. Vaccination of participants consisted of two doses of either the BNT162b2 or mRNA-1273 vaccine. On both days 3 and 7, half of the culture medium was replaced with IL-2 medium. This clone came up a few times. Antigen: not known. Some clones are missing from TCRdb's copy, which holds only in-frame ones; the method was immunoSEQ multiplex PCR. Among approximately 15,000 clones listed, less than 85% were seen once. This TCR came from a human donor who had a prior SARS-CoV-2 infection. The source material was CD4+ T cells from PBMCs cultured with SARS-CoV-2 spike peptides, sampled after COVID-19 vaccination.

The CDR3 here is CASSTGTVSFGYTF. The DNA for the CDR3 is TGTGCCAGCAGCACCGGGACAGTTTCCTTTGGCTACACCTTC. The chain links TRBV5-4 to TRBJ1-2, with TRBD1 identical over 7 bases. V shed 4 bases, J shed 7 bases, and the junction held 10 bases outside the gene matches. Per germline, CDR1 SGHNT and CDR2 YYREEE (reference sequence). The CDR3 has 14 residues.